This T cell receptor (beta chain) was recorded in a study of T cell repertoires in cytomegalovirus infection (dated by TCRdb to the late 2010s). Regarding the research as a whole: Because public TCR beta signatures pointed to carriage of CMV infection together with the matching HLA type, the HLA type of each donor mattered for the analysis.

The reads were generated on an Illumina HiSeq 1500. TCRdb itself trimmed the public reads at Q25 with fastp, ran MiXCR and retained productive beta chains. Rows are unified per CDR3 protein, each entry keeping the most common DNA and genes. The sample has more than 650,000 distinct CDR3 sequences on record, roughly a third of them singletons. Jointly, the top ten make up around 2.8% of the sample. Looking up the germline V gene (reference sequence) yields CDR1 LNHDA and CDR2 SQIVND. The cysteine opens and the phenylalanine closes a CDR3 of 15 amino acids. The CDR3 DNA has 45 bases and is translated from base 1. At the junction V is shortened by 6 bases and J by 2 bases; bases outside the gene matches: 9. Broader findings and caveats from the paper: In both this cohort and an independent roughly 350-donor cohort, the cumulative frequency of public TCR beta family members distinguished carriers of CMV infection plus the relevant HLA type. In the ex vivo response, HLA-C-restricted CMV-specific TCR beta clonotypes were dominant, and in two of eight donors the single most frequent clonotype came from this HLA-C-restricted group.

This clonotype has a handful of counts. Its antigen has not been determined. It has no much larger one-base neighbor in the sample; base qualities were not kept. The sequenced sample was PBMCs. The chain is made from TRBV19 and TRBJ1-2, and 7 junctional nucleotides match TRBD1. This TCR derives from a human donor in good health (CMV status not recorded). Some clones in this sample may be carry-over from other donors' samples. The CDR3 corresponds to CASRRPDRTNYGYTF. The DNA sequence is as follows: TGTGCCAGTAGGCGGCCGGACAGGACAAACTATGGCTACACCTTC. The CDR3 plus the reference TRBV19 and TRBJ1-2 genes for the other parts give the full variable domain: DGGITQSPKYLFRKEGQNVTLSCEQNLNHDAMYWYRQDPGQGLRLIYYSQIVNDFQKGDIAEGYSVSREKKESFPLTVTSAQKNPTAFYLCASRRPDRTNYGYTFGSGTRLTVV.